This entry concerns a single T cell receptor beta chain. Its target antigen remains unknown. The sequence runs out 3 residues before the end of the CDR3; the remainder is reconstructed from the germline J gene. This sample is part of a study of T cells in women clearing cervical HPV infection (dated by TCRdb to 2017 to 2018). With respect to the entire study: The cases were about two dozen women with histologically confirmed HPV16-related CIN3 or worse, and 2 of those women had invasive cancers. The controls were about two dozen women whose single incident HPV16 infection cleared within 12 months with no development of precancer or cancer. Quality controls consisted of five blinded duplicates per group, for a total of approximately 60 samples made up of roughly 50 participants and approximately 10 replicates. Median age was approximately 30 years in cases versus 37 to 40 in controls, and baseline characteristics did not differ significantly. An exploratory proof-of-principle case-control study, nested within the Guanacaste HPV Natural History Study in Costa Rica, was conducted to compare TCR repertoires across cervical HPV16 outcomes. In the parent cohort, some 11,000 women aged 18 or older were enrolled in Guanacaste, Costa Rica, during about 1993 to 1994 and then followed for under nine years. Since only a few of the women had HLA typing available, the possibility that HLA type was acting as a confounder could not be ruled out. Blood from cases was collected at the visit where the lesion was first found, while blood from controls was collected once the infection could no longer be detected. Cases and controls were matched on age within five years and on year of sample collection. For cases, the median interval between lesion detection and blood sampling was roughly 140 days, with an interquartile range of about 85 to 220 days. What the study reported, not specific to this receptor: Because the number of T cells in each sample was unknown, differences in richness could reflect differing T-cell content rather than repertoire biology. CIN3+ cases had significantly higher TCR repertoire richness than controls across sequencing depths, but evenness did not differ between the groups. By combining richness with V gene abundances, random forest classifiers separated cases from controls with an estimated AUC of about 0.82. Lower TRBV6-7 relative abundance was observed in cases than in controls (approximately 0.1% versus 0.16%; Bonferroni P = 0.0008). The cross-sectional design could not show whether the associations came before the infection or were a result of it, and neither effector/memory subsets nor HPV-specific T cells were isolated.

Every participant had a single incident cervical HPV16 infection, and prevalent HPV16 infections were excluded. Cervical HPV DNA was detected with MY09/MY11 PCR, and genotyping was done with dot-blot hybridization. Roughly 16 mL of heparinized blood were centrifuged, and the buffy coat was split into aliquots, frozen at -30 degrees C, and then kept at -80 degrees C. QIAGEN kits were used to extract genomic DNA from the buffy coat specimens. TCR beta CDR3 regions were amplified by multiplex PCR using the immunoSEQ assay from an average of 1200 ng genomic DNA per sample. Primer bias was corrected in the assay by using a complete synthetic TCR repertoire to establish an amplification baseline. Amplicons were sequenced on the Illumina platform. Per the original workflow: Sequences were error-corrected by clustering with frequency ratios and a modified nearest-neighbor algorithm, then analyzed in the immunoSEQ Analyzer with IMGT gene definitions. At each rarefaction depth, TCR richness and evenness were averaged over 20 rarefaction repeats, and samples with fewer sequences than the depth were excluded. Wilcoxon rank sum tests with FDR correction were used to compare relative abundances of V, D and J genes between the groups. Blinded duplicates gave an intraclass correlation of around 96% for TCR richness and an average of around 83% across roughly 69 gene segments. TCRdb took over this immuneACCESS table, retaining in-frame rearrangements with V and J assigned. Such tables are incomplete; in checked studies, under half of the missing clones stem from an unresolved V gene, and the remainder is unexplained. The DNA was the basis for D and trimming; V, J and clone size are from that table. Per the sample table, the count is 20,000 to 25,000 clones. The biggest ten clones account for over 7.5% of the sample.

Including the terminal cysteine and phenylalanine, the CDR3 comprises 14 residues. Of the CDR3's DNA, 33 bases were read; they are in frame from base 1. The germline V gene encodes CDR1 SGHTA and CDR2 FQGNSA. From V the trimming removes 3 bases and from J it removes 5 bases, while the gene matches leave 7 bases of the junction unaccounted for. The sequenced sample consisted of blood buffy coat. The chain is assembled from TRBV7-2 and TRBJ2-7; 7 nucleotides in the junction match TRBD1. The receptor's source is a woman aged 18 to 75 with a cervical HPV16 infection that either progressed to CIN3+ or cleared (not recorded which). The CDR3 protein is CASSLSGTANEQYF. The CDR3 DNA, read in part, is TGTGCCAGCAGCTTGTCCGGGACAGCTAACGAG.